The clone carrying this TCR beta chain was seen only once. Antigen: not known. The PCR used 60 Vbeta and 13 Jbeta primers. Clones were read by immunoSEQ multiplex PCR, and TCRdb kept only the in-frame ones, dropping some. The sample records over 100,000 clones, approximately 75% being singletons. The data are from a study of cytomegalovirus exposure and HLA in healthy donors. Study observations and caveats: Researchers reported in a later analysis that common viral pathogens appeared linked to several top clusters. The study recorded 150 to 200 TCR beta chains that were cytomegalovirus-associated. Most subjects' HLA-A and HLA-B alleles were reportedly predicted from TCR beta sequences. A few CMV-associated chains were confirmed in vitro to be specific for CMV antigens.

This CDR3 has 12 residues. The germline V and J ends were trimmed by 6 bases and 7 bases, with 12 bases remaining between them. Germline CDR1 SNHLY, CDR2 FYNNEI. The TCR was taken from a male donor in good health and CMV-seronegative. The sequenced material came from PBMCs. J is TRBJ1-2 and V is TRBV2; D is possibly TRBD1 (5 bases). The CDR3 DNA sequence: TGTGCCAGCAGGGGCGACAGTAGTGGCTACACCTTC. Translating gives CASRGDSSGYTF.